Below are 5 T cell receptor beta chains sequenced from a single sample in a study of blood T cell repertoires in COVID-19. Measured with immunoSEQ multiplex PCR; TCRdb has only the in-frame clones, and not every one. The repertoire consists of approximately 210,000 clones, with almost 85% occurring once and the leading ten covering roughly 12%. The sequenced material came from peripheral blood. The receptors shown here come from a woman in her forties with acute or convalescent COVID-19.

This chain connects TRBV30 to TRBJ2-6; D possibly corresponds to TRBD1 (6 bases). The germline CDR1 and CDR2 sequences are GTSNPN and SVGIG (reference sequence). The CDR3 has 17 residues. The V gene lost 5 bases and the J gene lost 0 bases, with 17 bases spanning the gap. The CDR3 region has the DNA TGTGCCTGGGGAAGGGACACTGTCCTCTCTGGGGCCAACGTCCTGACTTTC. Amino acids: CAWGRDTVLSGANVLTF.

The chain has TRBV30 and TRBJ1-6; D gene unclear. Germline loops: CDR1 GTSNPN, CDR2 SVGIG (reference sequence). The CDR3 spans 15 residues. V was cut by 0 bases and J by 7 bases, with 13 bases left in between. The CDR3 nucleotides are TGTGCCTGGAGTGTACCTCCAGGCTACAATTCACCCCTCCACTTT. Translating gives CAWSVPPGYNSPLHF.

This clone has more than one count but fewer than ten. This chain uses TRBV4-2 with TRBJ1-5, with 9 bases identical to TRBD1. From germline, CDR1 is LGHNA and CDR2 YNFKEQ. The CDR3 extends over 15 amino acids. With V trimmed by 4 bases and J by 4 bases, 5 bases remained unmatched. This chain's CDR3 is CASSPTGGPNQPQHF. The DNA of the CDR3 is TGTGCCAGCAGCCCCACAGGGGGCCCGAATCAGCCCCAGCATTTT.

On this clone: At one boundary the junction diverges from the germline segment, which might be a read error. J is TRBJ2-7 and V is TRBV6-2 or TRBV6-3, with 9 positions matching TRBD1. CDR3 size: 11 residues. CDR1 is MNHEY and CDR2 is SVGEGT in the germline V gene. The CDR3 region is CASSSSGTGHF. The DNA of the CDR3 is TGTGCCAGCAGTTCATCCGGGACAGGGCACTTC.

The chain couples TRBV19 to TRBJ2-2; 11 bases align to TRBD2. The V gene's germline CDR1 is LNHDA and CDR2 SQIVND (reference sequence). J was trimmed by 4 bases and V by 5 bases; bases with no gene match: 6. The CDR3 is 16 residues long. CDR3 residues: CASSVLAGGTTGELFF. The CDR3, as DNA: TGTGCCAGTAGTGTCCTAGCGGGAGGCACCACCGGGGAGCTGTTTTTT.